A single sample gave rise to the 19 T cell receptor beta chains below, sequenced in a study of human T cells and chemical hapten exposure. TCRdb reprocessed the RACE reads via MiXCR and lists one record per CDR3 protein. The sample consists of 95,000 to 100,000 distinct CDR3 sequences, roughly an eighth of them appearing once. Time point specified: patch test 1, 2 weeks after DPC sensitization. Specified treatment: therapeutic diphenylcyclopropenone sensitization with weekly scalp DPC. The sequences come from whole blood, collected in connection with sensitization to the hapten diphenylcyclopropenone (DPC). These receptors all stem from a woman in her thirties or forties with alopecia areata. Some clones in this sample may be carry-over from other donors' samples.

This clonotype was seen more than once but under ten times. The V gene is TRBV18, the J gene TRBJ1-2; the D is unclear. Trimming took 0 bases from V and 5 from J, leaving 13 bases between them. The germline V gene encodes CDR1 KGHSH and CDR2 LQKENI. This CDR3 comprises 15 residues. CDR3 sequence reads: CASSPPYGTNYGYTF. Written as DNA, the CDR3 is TGTGCCAGCTCACCACCGTACGGAACCAATTATGGCTACACCTTC.

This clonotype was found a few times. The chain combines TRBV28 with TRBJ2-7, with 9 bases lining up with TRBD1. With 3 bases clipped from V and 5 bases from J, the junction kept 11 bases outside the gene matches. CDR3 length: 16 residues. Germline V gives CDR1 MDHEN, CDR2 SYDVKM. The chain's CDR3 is CASSFPGTGGRNEQYF. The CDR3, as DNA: TGTGCCAGCAGTTTCCCGGGCACAGGGGGCCGCAACGAGCAGTACTTC.

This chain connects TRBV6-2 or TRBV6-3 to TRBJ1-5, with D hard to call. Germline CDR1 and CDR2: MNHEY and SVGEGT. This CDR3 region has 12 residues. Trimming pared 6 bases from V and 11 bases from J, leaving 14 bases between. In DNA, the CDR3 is TGTGCCAGCAGCGCGTCTGGGCTGGCCCAGCATTTT. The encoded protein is CASSASGLAQHF.

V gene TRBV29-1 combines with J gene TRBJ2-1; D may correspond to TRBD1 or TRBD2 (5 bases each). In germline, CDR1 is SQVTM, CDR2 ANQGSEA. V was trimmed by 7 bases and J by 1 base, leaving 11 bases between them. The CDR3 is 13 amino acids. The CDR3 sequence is CSAGPRSYNEQFF. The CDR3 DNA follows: TGCAGCGCGGGGCCAAGATCCTACAATGAGCAGTTCTTC.

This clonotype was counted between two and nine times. CDR3 sequence (DNA): TGCGCCAGCAGCCAGGGACGGGACAGGATCTCCTACGAGCAGTACTTC. Translating it yields CASSQGRDRISYEQYF. The rearrangement links TRBV4-1 to TRBJ2-7; 8 bases fit TRBD1. The CDR3 is 16 residues long. V lost 3 bases and J lost 0; bases outside the gene matches: 7. Germline V gives CDR1 MGHRA, CDR2 YSYEKL.

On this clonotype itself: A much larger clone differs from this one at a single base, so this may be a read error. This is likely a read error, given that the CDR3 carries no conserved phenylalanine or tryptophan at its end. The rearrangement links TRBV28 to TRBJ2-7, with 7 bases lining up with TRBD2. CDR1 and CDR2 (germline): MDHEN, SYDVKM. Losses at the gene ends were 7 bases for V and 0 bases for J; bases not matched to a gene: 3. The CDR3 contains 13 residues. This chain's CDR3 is CASKGGSSYEQYL. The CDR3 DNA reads TGTGCCAGCAAGGGCGGGAGCTCCTACGAGCAGTACCTC.

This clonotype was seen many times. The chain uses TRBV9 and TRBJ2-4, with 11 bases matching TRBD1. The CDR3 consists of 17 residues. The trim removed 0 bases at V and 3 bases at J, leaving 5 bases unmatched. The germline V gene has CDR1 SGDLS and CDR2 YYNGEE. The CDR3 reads CASSVGTGGFDKNIQYF. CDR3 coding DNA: TGTGCCAGCAGCGTAGGGACAGGGGGCTTCGACAAAAACATTCAGTACTTC.

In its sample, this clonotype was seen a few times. The DNA for the CDR3 is TGTGCCAGCAGGCCGGGACAGGGGATTGAAAAACTGTTTTTT. Its protein product is CASRPGQGIEKLFF. The chain uses TRBV7-9 and TRBJ1-4, with TRBD1 matching 10 bases. The CDR3 is made up of 14 amino acids. V trimming: 6 bases; J trimming: 7 bases; junction bases outside the gene matches: 5. Germline V lookup: CDR1 SEHNR, CDR2 FQNEAQ (reference sequence).

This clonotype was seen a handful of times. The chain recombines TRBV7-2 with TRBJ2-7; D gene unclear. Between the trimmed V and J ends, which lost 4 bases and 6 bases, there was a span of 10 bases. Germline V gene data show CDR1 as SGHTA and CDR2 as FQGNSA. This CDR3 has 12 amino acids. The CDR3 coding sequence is TGTGCCAGCAGCTACCCCGGGCGCGAGCAGTACTTC. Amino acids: CASSYPGREQYF.

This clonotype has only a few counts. CDR3 amino acids: CASSTDYTDTQYF. CDR3 sequence (DNA): TGTGCCAGCAGCACCGACTACACAGATACGCAGTATTTT. The chain couples TRBV7-9 to TRBJ2-3; the D gene is possibly TRBD2 (5 bases). This CDR3 has 13 residues. Trimming cost V 5 bases and J 2 bases, with 8 bases left between them. The germline CDR1 and CDR2 sequences are SEHNR and FQNEAQ (reference sequence).

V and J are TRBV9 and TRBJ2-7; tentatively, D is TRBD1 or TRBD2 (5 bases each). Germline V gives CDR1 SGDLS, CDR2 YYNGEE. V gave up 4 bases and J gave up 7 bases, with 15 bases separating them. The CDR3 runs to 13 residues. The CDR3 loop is CASSRDPPGEQYF. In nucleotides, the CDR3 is TGTGCCAGCAGCCGGGACCCGCCGGGAGAGCAGTACTTC.

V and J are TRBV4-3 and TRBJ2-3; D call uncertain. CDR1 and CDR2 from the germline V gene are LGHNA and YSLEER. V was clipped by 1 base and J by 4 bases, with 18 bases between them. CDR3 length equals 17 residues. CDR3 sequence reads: CASSQVGYGWASDTQYF. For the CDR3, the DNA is TGCGCCAGCAGCCAAGTGGGCTATGGCTGGGCGTCAGATACGCAGTATTTT.

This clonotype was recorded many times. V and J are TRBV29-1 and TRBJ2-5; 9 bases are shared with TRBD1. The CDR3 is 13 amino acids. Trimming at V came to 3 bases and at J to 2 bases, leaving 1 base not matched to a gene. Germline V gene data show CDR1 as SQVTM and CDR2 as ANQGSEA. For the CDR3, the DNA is TGCAGCGTTGACGGGACAGGGCAAGAGACCCAGTACTTC. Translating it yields CSVDGTGQETQYF.

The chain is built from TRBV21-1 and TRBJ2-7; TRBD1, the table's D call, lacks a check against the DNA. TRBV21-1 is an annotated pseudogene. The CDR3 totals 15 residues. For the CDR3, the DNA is TGTGCCAGCACCGTAGACCGGGGGTCAGTATACGAGCAGTACTTC. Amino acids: CASTVDRGSVYEQYF.

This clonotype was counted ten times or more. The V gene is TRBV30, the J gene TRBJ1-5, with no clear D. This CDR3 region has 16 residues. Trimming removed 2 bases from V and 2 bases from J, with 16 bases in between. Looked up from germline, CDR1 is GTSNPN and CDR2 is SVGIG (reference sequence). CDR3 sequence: CAWSPLDGSGNQPQHF. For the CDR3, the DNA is TGTGCCTGGAGTCCCCTTGATGGGTCGGGCAATCAGCCCCAGCATTTT.

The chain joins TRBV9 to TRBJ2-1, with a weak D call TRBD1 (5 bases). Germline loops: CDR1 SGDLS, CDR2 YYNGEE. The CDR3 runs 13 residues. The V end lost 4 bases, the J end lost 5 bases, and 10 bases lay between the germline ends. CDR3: CASSIPGHNEQFF. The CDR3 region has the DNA TGTGCCAGCAGCATTCCAGGGCACAATGAGCAGTTCTTC.

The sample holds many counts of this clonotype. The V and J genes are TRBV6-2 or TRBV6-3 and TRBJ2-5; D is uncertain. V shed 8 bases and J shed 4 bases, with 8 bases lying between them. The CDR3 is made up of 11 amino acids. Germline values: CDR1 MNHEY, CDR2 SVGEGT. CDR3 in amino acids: CASETLETQYF. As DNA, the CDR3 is TGTGCCAGCGAAACCTTAGAGACCCAGTACTTC.

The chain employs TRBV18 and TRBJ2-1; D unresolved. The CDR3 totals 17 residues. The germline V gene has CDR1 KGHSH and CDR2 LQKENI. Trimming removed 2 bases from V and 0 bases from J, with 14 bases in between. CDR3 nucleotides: TGTGCCAGCTCACCAGGCTGGGAAGGAAGCTCCTACAATGAGCAGTTCTTC. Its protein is CASSPGWEGSSYNEQFF.

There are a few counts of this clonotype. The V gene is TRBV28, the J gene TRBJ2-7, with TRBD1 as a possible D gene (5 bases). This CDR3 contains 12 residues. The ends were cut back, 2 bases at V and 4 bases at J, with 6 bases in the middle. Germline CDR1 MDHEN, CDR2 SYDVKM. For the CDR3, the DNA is TGTGCCAGCAGTTTAAAGGGGTACGAGCAGTACTTC. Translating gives CASSLKGYEQYF.